This T cell receptor (beta chain) was recovered during a study of OX40 agonist ivuxolimab in advanced cancers. Study-wide background: As their treatment, patients were administered ivuxolimab, an agonistic anti-OX40 (CD134) antibody.

Study results and caveats: Expanded peripheral T cells had an undetermined antigen specificity. The CD4+ and CD8+ T cells in the blood had expanded clonally by week 6 at 0.1 to 3.0 mg/kg.

Blood specimens came from baseline, cycle 4 day 1, and cycle 7 day 1. Clones were sequenced by immunoSEQ multiplex PCR, and TCRdb holds only the in-frame ones, with some missing. The sample lists tens of thousands of clones, more than 75% occurring once. A remark on this clone: Its antigen is not identified.

The CDR3 consists of 14 residues. The trim removed 5 bases at V and 5 bases at J, leaving 6 bases unmatched. Germline values: CDR1 MDHEN, CDR2 SYDVKM. This sample comprised CD4+ or CD8+ T cells sorted from blood, obtained in a trial of the OX40 agonist ivuxolimab. V is TRBV28 and J is TRBJ1-5, with 7 bases matching TRBD1. This receptor was obtained from an adult with an advanced solid tumor such as melanoma, head and neck, liver or kidney cancer. For the CDR3, the DNA is TGTGCCAGCAGTCGACAGGGAAGTTATCAGCCCCAGCATTTT. Translating gives CASSRQGSYQPQHF.